This T cell receptor beta chain was obtained from a study of T cells in Graves' hyperthyroidism and ophthalmopathy. From RNA transcripts, TCR beta CDR3 regions were amplified. HTBI primers were employed in a first-round RT-PCR of the TCR CDR3. TCRdb reprocessed the multiplex PCR reads via MiXCR and lists one record per CDR3 protein. The table records fewer than 650,000 distinct CDR3 sequences, approximately 15% of them present only once. This CDR3 has 15 amino acids. V shed 0 bases and J shed 2 bases, with 9 bases lying between them. Germline loops: CDR1 SGHDN, CDR2 FVKESK. A few counts support this clonotype.

The chain carries TRBV14 and TRBJ2-3; D call uncertain. The source of this sequence is a woman aged 40 to 50 with Graves' hyperthyroidism. The sequenced sample was blood. The CDR3 DNA reads TGTGCCAGCAGCCAAGAAAACTCCTTCACAGATACGCAGTATTTT. This sequence encodes CASSQENSFTDTQYF.